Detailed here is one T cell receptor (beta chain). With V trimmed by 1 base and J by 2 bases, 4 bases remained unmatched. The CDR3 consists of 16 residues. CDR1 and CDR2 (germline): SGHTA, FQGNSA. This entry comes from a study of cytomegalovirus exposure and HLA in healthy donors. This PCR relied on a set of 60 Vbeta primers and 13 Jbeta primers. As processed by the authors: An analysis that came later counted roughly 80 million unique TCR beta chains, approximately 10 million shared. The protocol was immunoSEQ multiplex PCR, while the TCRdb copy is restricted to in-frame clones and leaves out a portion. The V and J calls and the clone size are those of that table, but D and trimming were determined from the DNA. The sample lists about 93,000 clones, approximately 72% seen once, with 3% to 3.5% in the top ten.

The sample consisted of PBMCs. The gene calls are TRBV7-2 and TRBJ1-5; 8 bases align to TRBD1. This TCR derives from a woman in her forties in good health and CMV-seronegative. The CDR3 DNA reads TGTGCCAGCAGCTTAGTCACAGGGGGTGGCAATCAGCCCCAGCATTTT. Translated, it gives CASSLVTGGGNQPQHF. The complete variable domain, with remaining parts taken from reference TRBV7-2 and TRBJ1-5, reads GAGVSQSPSNKVTEKGKDVELRCDPISGHTALYWYRQSLGQGLEFLIYFQGNSAPDKSGLPSDRFSAERTGGSVSTLTIQRTQQEDSAVYLCASSLVTGGGNQPQHFGDGTRLSIL.